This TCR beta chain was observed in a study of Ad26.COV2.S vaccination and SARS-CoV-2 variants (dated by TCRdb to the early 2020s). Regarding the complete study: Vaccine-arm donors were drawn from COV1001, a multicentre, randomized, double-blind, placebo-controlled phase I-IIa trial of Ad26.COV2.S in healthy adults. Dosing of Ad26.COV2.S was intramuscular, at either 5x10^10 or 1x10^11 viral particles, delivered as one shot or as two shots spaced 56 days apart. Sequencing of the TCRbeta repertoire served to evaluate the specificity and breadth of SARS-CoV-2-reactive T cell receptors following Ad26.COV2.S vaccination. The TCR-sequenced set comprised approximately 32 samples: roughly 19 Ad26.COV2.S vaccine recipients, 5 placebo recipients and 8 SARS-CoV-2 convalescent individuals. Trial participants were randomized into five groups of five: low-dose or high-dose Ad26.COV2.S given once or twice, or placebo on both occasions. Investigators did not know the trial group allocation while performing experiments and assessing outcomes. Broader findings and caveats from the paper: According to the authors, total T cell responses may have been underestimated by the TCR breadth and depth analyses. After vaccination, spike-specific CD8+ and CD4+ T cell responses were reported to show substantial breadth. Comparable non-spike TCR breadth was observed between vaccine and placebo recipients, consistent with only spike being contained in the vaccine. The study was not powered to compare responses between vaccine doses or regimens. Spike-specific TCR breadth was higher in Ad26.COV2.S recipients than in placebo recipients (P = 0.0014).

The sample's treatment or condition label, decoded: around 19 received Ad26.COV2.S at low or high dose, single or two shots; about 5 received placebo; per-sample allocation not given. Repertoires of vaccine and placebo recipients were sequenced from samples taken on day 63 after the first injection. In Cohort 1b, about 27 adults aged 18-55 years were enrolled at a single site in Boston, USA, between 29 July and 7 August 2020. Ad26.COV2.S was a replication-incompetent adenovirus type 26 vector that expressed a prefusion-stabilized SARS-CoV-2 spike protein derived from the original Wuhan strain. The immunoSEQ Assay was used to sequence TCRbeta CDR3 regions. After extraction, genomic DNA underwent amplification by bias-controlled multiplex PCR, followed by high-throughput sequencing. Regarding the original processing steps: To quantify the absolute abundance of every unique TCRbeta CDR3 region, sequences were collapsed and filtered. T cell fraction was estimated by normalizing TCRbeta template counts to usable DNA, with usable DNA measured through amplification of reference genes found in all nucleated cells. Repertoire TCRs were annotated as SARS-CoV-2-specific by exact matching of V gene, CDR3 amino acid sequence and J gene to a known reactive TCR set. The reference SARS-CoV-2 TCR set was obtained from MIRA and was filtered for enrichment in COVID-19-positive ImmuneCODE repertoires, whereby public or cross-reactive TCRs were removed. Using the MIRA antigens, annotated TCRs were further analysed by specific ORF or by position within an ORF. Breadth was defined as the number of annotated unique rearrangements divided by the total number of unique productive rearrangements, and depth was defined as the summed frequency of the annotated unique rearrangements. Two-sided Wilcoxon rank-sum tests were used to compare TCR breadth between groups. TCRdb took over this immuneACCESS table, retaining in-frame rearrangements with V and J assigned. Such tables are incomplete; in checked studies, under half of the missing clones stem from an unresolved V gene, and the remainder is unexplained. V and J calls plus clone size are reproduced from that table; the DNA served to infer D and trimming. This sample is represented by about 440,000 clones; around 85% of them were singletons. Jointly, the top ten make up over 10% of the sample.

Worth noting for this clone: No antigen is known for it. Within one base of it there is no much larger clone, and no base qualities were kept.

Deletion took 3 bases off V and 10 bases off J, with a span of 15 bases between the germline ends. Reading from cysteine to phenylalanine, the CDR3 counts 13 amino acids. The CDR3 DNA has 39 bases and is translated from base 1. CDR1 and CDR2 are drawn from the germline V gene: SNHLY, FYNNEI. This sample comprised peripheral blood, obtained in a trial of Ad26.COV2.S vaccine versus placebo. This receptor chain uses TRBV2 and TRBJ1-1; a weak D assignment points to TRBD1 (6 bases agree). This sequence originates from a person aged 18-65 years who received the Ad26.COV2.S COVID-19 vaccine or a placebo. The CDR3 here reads CASSDPDRRRAFF. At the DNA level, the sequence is TGTGCCAGCAGTGATCCCGACAGGAGGAGAGCTTTCTTT.